This entry describes one T cell receptor (beta chain). This sample was included in a study of blood T cell repertoires in COVID-19. TCRdb's table, derived via immunoSEQ multiplex PCR, lists solely in-frame clones and lacks some. This table has about 110,000 clones, approximately 85% appearing once. Seattle patient enrollment occurred during active infection, with longitudinal follow-up thereafter. The receptor comes from a woman aged 60-75 years with COVID-19, enrolled during active disease. The specimen sequenced was peripheral blood.

Here the CDR3 DNA reads TGCGCCAGCAGCCCGAGCCAGGGACTAGCGGATCAAGAGACCCAGTACTTC. Translating it yields CASSPSQGLADQETQYF. The chain links TRBV5-1 to TRBJ2-5; 11 bases map to TRBD2. CDR3 length: 17 residues. Unmatched junction bases numbered 10, after V lost 4 bases and J lost 2 bases. Germline assignment: CDR1 SGHRS and CDR2 YFSETQ.